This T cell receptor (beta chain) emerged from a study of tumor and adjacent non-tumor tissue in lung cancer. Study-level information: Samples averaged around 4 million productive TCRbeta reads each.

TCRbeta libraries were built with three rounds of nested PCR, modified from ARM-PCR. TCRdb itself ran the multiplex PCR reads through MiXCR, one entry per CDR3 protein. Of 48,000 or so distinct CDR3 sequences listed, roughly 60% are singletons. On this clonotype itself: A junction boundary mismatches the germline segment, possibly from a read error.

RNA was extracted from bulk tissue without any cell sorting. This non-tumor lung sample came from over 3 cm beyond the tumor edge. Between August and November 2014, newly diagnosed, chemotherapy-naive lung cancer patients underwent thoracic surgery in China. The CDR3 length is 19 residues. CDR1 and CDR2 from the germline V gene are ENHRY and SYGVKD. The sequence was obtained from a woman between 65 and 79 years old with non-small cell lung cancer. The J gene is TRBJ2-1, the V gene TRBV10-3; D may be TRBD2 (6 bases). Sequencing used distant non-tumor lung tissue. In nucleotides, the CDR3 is TGTGCCATCTCGACAAAGGTGACTAGTGGATGGAGCTCCTACAATGAGCACTTCTTC. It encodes CAISTKVTSGWSSYNEHFF.